Presented here are 10 T cell receptor beta chains from one specimen sequenced in a study of blood T cell repertoires in COVID-19 (dated by TCRdb to 2018 to 2021). The library was prepared using the immunoSEQ multiplex PCR assay. This immuneACCESS table, as held by TCRdb, lists in-frame sequences with V and J called but not all clones. Of the missing ones, under half trace to an unresolved V gene in checked studies; the others have no known cause. The sample table contains 90,000 to 120,000 clones; only one count was recorded for about 89% of them. The top ten hold roughly 1.2% of the sample. The sequenced material came from peripheral blood. The receptor set was obtained from a woman in her 30s with acute or convalescent COVID-19.

This clone was recorded only once. The V gene is TRBV7-9, the J gene TRBJ2-6; possibly TRBD2 for D (5 bases). CDR1 and CDR2 from the germline V gene are SEHNR and FQNEAQ (reference sequence). This CDR3 has 17 residues. V gave up 2 bases and J gave up 4 bases, with 15 bases separating them. CDR3 in amino acids: CASSLWGVAAGANVLTF. Written as DNA, the CDR3 is TGTGCCAGCAGCTTATGGGGAGTGGCGGCCGGGGCCAACGTCCTGACTTTC.

The rearrangement joins TRBV6-5 to TRBJ1-2; the match to TRBD1 covers 9 bases. The CDR3 extends over 15 amino acids. Germline V gene lookup returns CDR1 MNHEY and CDR2 SVGAGI. Losses at the gene ends were 3 bases for V and 7 bases for J; bases not matched to a gene: 9. CDR3 protein: CASSYQWDRVAGYTF. The CDR3 DNA sequence: TGTGCCAGCAGTTATCAGTGGGACAGGGTGGCTGGCTACACCTTC.

The V call is TRBV13, the J call TRBJ2-1; 9 nucleotides align to TRBD2. The CDR3 spans 16 residues. The V gene's germline CDR1 is PRHDT and CDR2 FYEKMQ (reference sequence). V shed 2 bases and J 3 bases; nucleotides not matched to a gene: 5. DNA for the CDR3: TGTGCCAGCAGCTTAAAGCGGGAGGACCGCTACAATGAGCAGTTCTTC. This translates into CASSLKREDRYNEQFF. The complete variable domain, with remaining parts taken from reference TRBV13 and TRBJ2-1, reads AAGVIQSPRHLIKEKRETATLKCYPIPRHDTVYWYQQGPGQDPQFLISFYEKMQSDKGSIPDRFSAQQFSDYHSELNMSSLELGDSALYFCASSLKREDRYNEQFFGPGTRLTVL.

J is TRBJ2-1 and V is TRBV5-4; D is unresolved. The CDR3 runs 13 residues. From germline, CDR1 is SGHNT and CDR2 YYREEE (reference sequence). V lost 4 bases to trimming and J lost 8 bases, with 13 bases between them. The CDR3 DNA follows: TGTGCCAGCAGCCCGACAAGATTTGATGAGCAGTTCTTC. Protein product: CASSPTRFDEQFF.

CDR3 region: CASSLGAGGSDTQYF. The CDR3 DNA sequence: TGTGCCAGCAGCTTAGGAGCGGGGGGATCAGATACGCAGTATTTT. The chain couples TRBV7-8 to TRBJ2-3; TRBD2 aligns across 9 bases. From germline, CDR1 is SGHVS and CDR2 FQNEAQ. CDR3 length equals 15 residues. The V and J ends lost 1 base and 4 bases, in that order; junction bases with no gene match: 3.

The rearrangement links TRBV29-1 to TRBJ1-2; 7 positions agree with TRBD1. Per germline, CDR1 SQVTM and CDR2 ANQGSEA. The CDR3 totals 12 residues. With V trimmed by 6 bases and J by 8 bases, 9 bases remained unmatched. The CDR3 nucleotides read TGCAGCGTGGATCAGGGGGGTAAAGGCTACACCTTC. It specifies CSVDQGGKGYTF.

The chain has TRBV5-8 and TRBJ2-3; 10 bases map to TRBD2. With 4 bases clipped from V and 4 bases from J, the junction kept 12 bases outside the gene matches. CDR3 length: 17 residues. The V gene's germline CDR1 is SGHTS and CDR2 YDEGEE. The CDR3 spells CASSGSGGPPYSDTQYF. In DNA form, the CDR3 reads TGTGCCAGCAGCGGTAGCGGGGGGCCCCCATACTCAGATACGCAGTATTTT.

The chain is built from TRBV14 and TRBJ1-5; unclear D gene. The CDR3 length is 13 residues. Trimming took 2 bases from V and 9 from J, leaving 11 bases between them. Germline lookup yields CDR1 SGHDN and CDR2 FVKESK. CDR3 DNA: TGTGCCAGCAGCCAATCCGGTCCGGGGCCCCAGCATTTT. This sequence encodes CASSQSGPGPQHF.

The V and J genes are TRBV25-1 and TRBJ1-2, with a tentative D call TRBD1 (5 bases). This CDR3 contains 13 residues. V was cut by 8 bases and J by 4 bases, with 14 bases left in between. Germline V lookup: CDR1 MGHDK, CDR2 SYGVNS. The CDR3 DNA is TGTGCCAGCCTCCCGGGGGATGGCTATGGCTACACCTTC. This gives the protein CASLPGDGYGYTF.

V usage is TRBV2 and J usage is TRBJ2-3; tentative D call: TRBD2 (5 bases). Germline loops: CDR1 SNHLY, CDR2 FYNNEI. CDR3 length: 15 residues. V gave up 4 bases and J gave up 1 base, with 12 bases separating them. The CDR3: CASSGNGMGTDTQYF. In DNA, the CDR3 is TGTGCCAGCAGTGGCAACGGGATGGGCACAGATACGCAGTATTTT.